The rows below give T cell receptor beta chains drawn from one sample of a study of cytomegalovirus exposure and HLA in healthy donors. Here immunoSEQ multiplex PCR was the method, and the copy in TCRdb shows in-frame clones only, minus some. Recorded for this sample: about 210,000 clones. The source material was PBMCs. Receptor source: a woman aged 30 to 39 in good health and CMV-seropositive. CDR3s include the opening cysteine and the closing phenylalanine or tryptophan. Each record gives: V gene, J gene, D gene, CDR3 length, CDR3 DNA, CDR3 protein. The D gene is left open where the match is weak.

v_gene: TRBV6-1; j_gene: TRBJ1-1; d_gene: NA; len: 15; CDR3nt: TGTGCCAGCAGTCCCCAGGGGAACCCCAACACTGAAGCTTTCTTT; CDR3aa: CASSPQGNPNTEAFF
v_gene: TRBV12-5; j_gene: TRBJ1-1; d_gene: NA; len: 13; CDR3nt: TGTGCTAGTGGGCCAGGGAAGAACACTGAAGCTTTCTTT; CDR3aa: CASGPGKNTEAFF
v_gene: TRBV2; j_gene: TRBJ2-7; d_gene: TRBD1; len: 13; CDR3nt: TGTGCCAGCAGCACTCCGGGACAGGGAGACCAGTACTTC; CDR3aa: CASSTPGQGDQYF
v_gene: TRBV2; j_gene: TRBJ2-1; d_gene: NA; len: 13; CDR3nt: TGTGCCAGCACAGGGCCTGGGAACAATGAGCAGTTCTTC; CDR3aa: CASTGPGNNEQFF
v_gene: TRBV2; j_gene: TRBJ1-5; d_gene: NA; len: 14; CDR3nt: TGTGCCAGCAGTGATCGGGACACTAATCAGCCCCAGCATTTT; CDR3aa: CASSDRDTNQPQHF
v_gene: TRBV27; j_gene: TRBJ2-1; d_gene: TRBD1; len: 15; CDR3nt: TGTGCCAGCAGTTTCTGGGACAGCTTCTACAATGAGCAGTTCTTC; CDR3aa: CASSFWDSFYNEQFF
v_gene: TRBV30; j_gene: TRBJ2-7; d_gene: NA; len: 13; CDR3nt: TGTGCCTGGCAGGGGCTGGGGTCGAACGAGCAGTACTTC; CDR3aa: CAWQGLGSNEQYF
v_gene: TRBV29-1; j_gene: TRBJ2-6; d_gene: NA; len: 17; CDR3nt: TGCAGCGTTGACTCGGCAGGTCGAAGCTCTGGGGCCAACGTCCTGACTTTC; CDR3aa: CSVDSAGRSSGANVLTF
v_gene: TRBV19; j_gene: TRBJ1-4; d_gene: NA; len: 18; CDR3nt: TGTGCCAGTAGTGTCTCACCTCTCGAAGGTCGGGCTAATGAAAAACTGTTTTTT; CDR3aa: CASSVSPLEGRANEKLFF
v_gene: TRBV11-3; j_gene: TRBJ2-3; d_gene: NA; len: 16; CDR3nt: TGTGCCAGCAGCTTAGGGTTCCAGGGCGGCACAGATACGCAGTATTTT; CDR3aa: CASSLGFQGGTDTQYF
v_gene: TRBV6-5; j_gene: TRBJ2-7; d_gene: NA; len: 14; CDR3nt: TGTGCCAGCAGTTACGATGCGGATACCTACGAGCAGTACTTC; CDR3aa: CASSYDADTYEQYF
v_gene: TRBV11-2; j_gene: TRBJ2-7; d_gene: TRBD2; len: 15; CDR3nt: TGTGCCAGCACCACATTACTAGCGACATACTACGAGCAGTACTTC; CDR3aa: CASTTLLATYYEQYF
v_gene: TRBV2; j_gene: TRBJ2-3; d_gene: NA; len: 13; CDR3nt: TGTGCCAGCAGGACACCTAGCACAGATACGCAGTATTTT; CDR3aa: CASRTPSTDTQYF
v_gene: TRBV7-9; j_gene: TRBJ1-1; d_gene: NA; len: 16; CDR3nt: TGTGCCAGCAGCACCATCCGACTGAGGTTGAACACTGAAGCTTTCTTT; CDR3aa: CASSTIRLRLNTEAFF
v_gene: TRBV6-4; j_gene: TRBJ2-2; d_gene: TRBD1; len: 14; CDR3nt: TGTGCCAGCAGTGGGACAGGGGGCACCGGGGAGCTGTTTTTT; CDR3aa: CASSGTGGTGELFF
v_gene: TRBV18; j_gene: TRBJ2-5; d_gene: NA; len: 13; CDR3nt: TGTGCCAGCTCACTTCAGGGTGGCGAGACCCAGTACTTC; CDR3aa: CASSLQGGETQYF
v_gene: TRBV19; j_gene: TRBJ1-5; d_gene: NA; len: 14; CDR3nt: TGTGCCAGTAGTACCGGGACAAGCTGGCAGCCCCAGCATTTT; CDR3aa: CASSTGTSWQPQHF
v_gene: TRBV11-2; j_gene: TRBJ1-1; d_gene: NA; len: 14; CDR3nt: TGTGCCAGCAGCTTAATCGGCAGGTGGACTGAAGCTTTCTTT; CDR3aa: CASSLIGRWTEAFF
v_gene: TRBV27; j_gene: TRBJ2-5; d_gene: NA; len: 15; CDR3nt: TGTGCCAGCAGTTTATCTGAGGGGGATGGGGAGACCCAGTACTTC; CDR3aa: CASSLSEGDGETQYF